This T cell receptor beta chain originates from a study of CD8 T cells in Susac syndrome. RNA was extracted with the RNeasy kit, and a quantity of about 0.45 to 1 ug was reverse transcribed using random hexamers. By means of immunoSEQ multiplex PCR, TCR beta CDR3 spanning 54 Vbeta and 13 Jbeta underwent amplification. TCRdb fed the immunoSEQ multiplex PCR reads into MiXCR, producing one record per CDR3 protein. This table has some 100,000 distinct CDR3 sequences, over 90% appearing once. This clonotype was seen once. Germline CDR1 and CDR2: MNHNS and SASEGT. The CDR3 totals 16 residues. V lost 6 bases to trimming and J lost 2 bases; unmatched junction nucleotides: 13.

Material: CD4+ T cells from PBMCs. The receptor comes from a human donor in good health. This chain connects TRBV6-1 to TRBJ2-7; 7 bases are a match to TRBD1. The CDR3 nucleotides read TGTGCCAGCAGACCATTAACAGGGGACAGAACCTACGAGCAGTACTTC. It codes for CASRPLTGDRTYEQYF.